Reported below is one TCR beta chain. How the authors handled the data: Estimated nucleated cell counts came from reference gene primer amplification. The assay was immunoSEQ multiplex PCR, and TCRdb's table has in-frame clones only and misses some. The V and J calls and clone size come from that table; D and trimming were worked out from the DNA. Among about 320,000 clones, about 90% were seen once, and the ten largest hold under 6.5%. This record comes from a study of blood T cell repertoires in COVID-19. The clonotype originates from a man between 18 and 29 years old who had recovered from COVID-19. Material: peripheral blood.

The CDR3 protein is CASSEGLAGVGETQYF. CDR3 DNA: TGCGCCAGCAGTGAGGGACTAGCGGGAGTGGGTGAGACCCAGTACTTC. The chain joins TRBV10-2 to TRBJ2-5; TRBD2 agrees at 13 bases. Germline V lookup: CDR1 WSHSY, CDR2 SAAADI. V shed 2 bases and J 5 bases; nucleotides not matched to a gene: 5. The CDR3 is made up of 16 amino acids.